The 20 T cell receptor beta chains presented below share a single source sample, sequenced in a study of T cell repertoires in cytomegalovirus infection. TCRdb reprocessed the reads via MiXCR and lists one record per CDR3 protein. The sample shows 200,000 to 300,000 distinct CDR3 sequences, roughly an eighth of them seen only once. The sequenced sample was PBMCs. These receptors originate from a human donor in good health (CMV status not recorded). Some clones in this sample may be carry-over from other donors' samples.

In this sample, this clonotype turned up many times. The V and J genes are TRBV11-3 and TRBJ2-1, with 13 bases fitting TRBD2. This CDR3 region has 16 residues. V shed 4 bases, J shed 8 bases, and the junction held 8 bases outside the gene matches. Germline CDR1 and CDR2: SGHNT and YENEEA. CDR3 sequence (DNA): TGTGCCAGCAGCTCCCTAGGACTAGCGGGAGAGCATGAGCAGTTCTTC. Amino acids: CASSSLGLAGEHEQFF.

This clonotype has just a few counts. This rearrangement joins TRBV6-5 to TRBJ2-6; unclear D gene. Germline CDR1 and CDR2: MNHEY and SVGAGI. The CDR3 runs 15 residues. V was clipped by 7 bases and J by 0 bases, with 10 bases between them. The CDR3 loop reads CASTPFFSGANVLTF. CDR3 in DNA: TGTGCCAGCACCCCCTTTTTCTCTGGGGCCAACGTCCTGACTTTC.

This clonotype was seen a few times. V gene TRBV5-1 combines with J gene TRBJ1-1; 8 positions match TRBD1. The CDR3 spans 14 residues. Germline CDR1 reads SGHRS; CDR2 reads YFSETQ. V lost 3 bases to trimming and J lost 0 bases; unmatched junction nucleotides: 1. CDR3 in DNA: TGCGCCAGCAGCTCGACAGGGGTGAACACTGAAGCTTTCTTT. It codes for CASSSTGVNTEAFF.

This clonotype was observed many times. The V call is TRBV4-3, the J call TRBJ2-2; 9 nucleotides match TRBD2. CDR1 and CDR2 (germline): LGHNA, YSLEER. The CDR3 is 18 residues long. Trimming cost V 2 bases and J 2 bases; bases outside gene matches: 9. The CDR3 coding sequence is TGCGCCAGCAGCCAAAAGGGGGCGGGGGGGGCCAACACCGGGGAGCTGTTTTTT. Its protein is CASSQKGAGGANTGELFF.

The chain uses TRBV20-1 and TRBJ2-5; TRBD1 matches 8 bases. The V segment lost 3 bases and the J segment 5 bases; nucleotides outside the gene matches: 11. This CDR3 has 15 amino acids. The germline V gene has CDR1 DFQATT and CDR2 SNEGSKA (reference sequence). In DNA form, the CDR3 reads TGCAGTGCTAGGAAAAAGGCAGGGGGCACGGAGACCCAGTACTTC. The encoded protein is CSARKKAGGTETQYF.

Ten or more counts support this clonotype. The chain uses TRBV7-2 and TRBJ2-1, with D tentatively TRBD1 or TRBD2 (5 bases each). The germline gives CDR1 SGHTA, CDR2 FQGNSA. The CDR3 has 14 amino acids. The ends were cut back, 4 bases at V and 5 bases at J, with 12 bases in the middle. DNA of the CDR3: TGTGCCAGCAGCTATACCGGGACGAACAATGAGCAGTTCTTC. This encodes CASSYTGTNNEQFF.

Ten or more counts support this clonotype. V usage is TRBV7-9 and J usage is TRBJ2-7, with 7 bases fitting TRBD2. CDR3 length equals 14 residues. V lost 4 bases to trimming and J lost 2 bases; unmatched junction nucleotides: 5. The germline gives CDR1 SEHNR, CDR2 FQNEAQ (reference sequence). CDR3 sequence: CASSWDYRPYEQYF. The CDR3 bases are TGTGCCAGCAGCTGGGACTACCGACCCTACGAGCAGTACTTC.

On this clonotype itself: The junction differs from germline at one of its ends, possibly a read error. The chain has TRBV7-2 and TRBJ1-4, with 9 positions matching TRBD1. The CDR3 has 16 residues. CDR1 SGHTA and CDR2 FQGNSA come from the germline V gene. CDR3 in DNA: TGTGCCAGCAGCCGTCCTCCGGGACAGGGTTATGAAAAACTGATTTTT. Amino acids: CASSRPPGQGYEKLIF.

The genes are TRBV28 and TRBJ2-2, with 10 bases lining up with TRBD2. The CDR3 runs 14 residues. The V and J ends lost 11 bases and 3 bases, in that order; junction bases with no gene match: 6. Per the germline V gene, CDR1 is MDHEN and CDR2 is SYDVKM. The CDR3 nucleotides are TGTGCCGCGACCGGGACTAGCGACACCGGGGAGCTGTTTTTT. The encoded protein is CAATGTSDTGELFF.

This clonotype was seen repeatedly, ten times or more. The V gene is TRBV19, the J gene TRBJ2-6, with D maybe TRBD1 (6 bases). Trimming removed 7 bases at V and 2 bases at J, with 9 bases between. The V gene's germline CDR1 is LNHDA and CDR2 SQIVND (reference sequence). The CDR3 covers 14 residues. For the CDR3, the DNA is TGTGCCAGTAAAACAGGGACTGGGGCCAACGTCCTGACTTTC. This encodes CASKTGTGANVLTF.

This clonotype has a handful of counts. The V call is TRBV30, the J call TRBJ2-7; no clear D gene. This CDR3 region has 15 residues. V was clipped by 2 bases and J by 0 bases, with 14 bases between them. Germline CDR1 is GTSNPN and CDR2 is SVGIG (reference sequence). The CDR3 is CAWSTTRRNSYEQYF. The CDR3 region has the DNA TGTGCCTGGAGTACAACCAGACGGAACTCCTACGAGCAGTACTTC.

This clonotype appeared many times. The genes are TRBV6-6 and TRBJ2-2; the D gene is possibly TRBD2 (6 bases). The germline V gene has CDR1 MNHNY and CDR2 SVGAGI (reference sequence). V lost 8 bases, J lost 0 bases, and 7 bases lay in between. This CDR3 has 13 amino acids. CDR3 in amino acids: CASLAPNTGELFF. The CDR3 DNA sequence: TGTGCCAGCCTAGCGCCGAACACCGGGGAGCTGTTTTTT.

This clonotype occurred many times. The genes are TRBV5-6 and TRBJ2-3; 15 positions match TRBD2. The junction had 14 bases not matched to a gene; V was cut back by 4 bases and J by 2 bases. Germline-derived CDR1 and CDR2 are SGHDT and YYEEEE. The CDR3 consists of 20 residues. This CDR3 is CASSPGPPGLAGGNTDTQYF. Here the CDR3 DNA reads TGTGCCAGCAGCCCCGGACCGCCGGGACTAGCGGGGGGCAACACAGATACGCAGTATTTT. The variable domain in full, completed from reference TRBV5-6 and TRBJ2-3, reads DAGVTQSPTHLIKTRGQQVTLRCSPKSGHDTVSWYQQALGQGPQFIFQYYEEEERQRGNFPDRFSGHQFPNYSSELNVNALLLGDSALYLCASSPGPPGLAGGNTDTQYFGPGTRLTVL.

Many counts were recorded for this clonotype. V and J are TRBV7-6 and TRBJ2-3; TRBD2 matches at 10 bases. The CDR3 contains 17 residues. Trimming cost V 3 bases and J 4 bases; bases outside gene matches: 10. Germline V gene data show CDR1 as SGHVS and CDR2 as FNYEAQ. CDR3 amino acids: CASSLPRLAGLPDTQYF. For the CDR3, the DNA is TGTGCCAGCAGCTTGCCCCGACTAGCGGGCCTGCCAGATACGCAGTATTTT.

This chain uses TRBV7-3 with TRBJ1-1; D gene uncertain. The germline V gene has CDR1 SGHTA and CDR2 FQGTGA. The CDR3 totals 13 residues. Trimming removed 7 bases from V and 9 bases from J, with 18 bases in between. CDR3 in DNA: TGTGCCAGCACCTTGGGCGACGAGCTTAAAGCTTTCTTT. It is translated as CASTLGDELKAFF.

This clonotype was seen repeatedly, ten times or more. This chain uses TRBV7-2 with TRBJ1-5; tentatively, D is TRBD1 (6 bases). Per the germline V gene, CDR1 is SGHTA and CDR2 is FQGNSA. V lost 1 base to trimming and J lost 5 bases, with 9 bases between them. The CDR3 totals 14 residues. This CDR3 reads CASSLVPGDQPQHF. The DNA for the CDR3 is TGTGCCAGCAGCTTAGTCCCAGGGGATCAGCCCCAGCATTTT.

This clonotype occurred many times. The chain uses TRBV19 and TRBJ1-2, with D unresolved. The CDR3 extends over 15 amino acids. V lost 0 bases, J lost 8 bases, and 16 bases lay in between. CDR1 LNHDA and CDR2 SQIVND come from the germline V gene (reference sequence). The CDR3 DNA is TGTGCCAGTAGTATAGATCTGGTCTCCCGGGAGGGCTACACCTTC. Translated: CASSIDLVSREGYTF.

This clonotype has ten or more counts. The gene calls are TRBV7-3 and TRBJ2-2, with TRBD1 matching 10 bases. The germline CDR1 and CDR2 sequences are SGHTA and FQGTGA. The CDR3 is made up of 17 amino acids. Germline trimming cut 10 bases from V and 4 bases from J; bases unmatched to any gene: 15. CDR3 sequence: CATAPSTGGGSTGELFF. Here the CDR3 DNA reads TGTGCCACCGCACCATCGACAGGGGGCGGAAGCACCGGGGAGCTGTTTTTT.

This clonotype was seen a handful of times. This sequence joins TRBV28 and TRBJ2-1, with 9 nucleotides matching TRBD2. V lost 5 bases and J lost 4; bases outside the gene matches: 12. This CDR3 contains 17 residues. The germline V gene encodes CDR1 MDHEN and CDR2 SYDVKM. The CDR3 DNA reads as TGTGCCAGCAGTGGGGGAGGGATAGCGGGAGCGTACAATGAGCAGTTCTTC. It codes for CASSGGGIAGAYNEQFF.

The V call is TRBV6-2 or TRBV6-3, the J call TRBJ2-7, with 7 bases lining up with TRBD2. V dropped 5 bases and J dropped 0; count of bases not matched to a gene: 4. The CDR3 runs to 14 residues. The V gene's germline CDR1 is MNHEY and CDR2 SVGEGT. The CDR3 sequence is CASSAGDYSYEQYF. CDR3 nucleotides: TGTGCCAGCAGTGCTGGGGACTACTCCTACGAGCAGTACTTC.